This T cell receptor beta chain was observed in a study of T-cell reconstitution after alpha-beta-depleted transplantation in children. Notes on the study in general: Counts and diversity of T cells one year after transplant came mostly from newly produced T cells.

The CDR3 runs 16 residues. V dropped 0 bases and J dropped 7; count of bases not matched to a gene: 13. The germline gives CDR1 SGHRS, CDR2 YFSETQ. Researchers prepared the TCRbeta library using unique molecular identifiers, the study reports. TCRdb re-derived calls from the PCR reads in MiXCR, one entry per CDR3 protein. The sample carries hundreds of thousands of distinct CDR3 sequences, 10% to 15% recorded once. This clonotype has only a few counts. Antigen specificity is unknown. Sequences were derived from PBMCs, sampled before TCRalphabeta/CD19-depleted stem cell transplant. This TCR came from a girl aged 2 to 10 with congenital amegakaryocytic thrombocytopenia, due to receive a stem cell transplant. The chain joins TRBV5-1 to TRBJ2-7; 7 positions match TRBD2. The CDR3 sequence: CASSLEPSGNLGEQYF. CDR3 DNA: TGCGCCAGCAGCTTGGAGCCCAGCGGGAACCTTGGGGAGCAGTACTTC.